This T cell receptor (beta chain) came from a study of identical twins. Whole-study results and caveats: Findings came from cross-sectional statistics, without long-term follow-up of donors. Invariant cells of the MAIT and iNKT types might have partly distorted the zero-insertion analyses.

Template switching introduced a universal primer site, and the cDNA bore unique molecular identifiers. Using its own MiXCR run on the 5' RACE reads, TCRdb lists one record per CDR3 protein. Of about 530,000 distinct CDR3 sequences listed, roughly 15% are singletons. Germline trimming cut 2 bases from V and 5 bases from J; bases unmatched to any gene: 16. Germline lookup yields CDR1 KGHDR and CDR2 SFDVKD. This CDR3 spans 18 amino acids. This clonotype was seen a few times. No antigen is known for it. These data are also associated with another study on yellow fever vaccine responses in identical twins.

The chain uses TRBV24-1 and TRBJ2-5, with TRBD1 matching over 7 bases. Sequencing was carried out using CD4+ T cells sorted from blood. The sequence was collected from a woman aged 18 to 35 in good health. CDR3 sequence reads: CATSDSHRRQGPQETQYF. In DNA form, the CDR3 reads TGTGCCACCAGTGATTCGCACCGACGACAGGGCCCACAGGAGACCCAGTACTTC.